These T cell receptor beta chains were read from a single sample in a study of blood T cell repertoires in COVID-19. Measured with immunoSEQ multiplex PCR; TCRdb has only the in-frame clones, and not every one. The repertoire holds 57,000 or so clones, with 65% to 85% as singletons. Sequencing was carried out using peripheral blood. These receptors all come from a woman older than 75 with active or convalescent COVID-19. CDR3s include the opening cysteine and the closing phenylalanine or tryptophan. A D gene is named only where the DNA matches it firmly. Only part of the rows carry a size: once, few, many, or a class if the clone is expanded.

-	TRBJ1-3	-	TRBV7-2	TGTGCCGTTCCCGGTCCGGGAAACACCATATATTTT	CAVPGPGNTIYF
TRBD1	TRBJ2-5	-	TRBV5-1	TGCGCCAGCAGCTTGGTAGGGACAGGGGAAGAGACCCAGTACTTC	CASSLVGTGEETQYF
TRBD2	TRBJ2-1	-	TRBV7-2	TGTGCCAGCAGCTTGGGGACTAGCTCCTACAATGAGCAGTTCTTC	CASSLGTSSYNEQFF
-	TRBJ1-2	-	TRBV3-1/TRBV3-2	TGTGCCAGCAGCCTCGACACTCGACGGGGCTACACCTTC	CASSLDTRRGYTF
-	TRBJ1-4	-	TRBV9	TGTGCCAGCAGCGTAGATCCATCTGCAGGAGAAAAACTGTTTTTT	CASSVDPSAGEKLFF
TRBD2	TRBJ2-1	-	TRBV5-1	TGCGCCAGCAGCTCGACTAGCGGGGCAGACAATGAGCAGTTCTTC	CASSSTSGADNEQFF
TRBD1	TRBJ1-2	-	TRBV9	TGTGCCAGCAGCGTAGAACAGGGGGCAATCTATGGCTACACCTTC	CASSVEQGAIYGYTF
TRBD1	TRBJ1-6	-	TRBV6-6	TGTGCCAGCAGGGACCGGACAGGGAGTACTTCACCCCTCCACTTT	CASRDRTGSTSPLHF
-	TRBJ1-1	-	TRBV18	TGTGCCAGCTCACCGATCGGTACAGGCATGAACACTGAAGCTTTCTTT	CASSPIGTGMNTEAFF
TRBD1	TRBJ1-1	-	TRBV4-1	TGCGCCAGCAGCCGGTCAACCGGGACAGGGGGGATGAACACTGAAGCTTTCTTT	CASSRSTGTGGMNTEAFF
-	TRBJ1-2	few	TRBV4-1	TGCGCCAGCAGCCCTGACCGGAGGGGCTATGGCTACACCTTC	CASSPDRRGYGYTF
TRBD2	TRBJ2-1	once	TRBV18	TGTGCCAGCTCGCAACTAGCGAGAAGCCATGAGCAGTTCTTC	CASSQLARSHEQFF
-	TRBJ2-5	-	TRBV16	TGTGCCAGCAGCCAAGACGGCGGGGCGACGGGGGCCCAGTACTTC	CASSQDGGATGAQYF
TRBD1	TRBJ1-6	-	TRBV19	TGTGCCAGTAGTTTCGGACAGGGAGGAAGTTCACCCCTCCACTTT	CASSFGQGGSSPLHF
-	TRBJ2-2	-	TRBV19	TGTGCCAGTAGTAGAAGGGGGACCGGGGAGCTGTTTTTT	CASSRRGTGELFF
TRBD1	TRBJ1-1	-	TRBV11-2	TGTGCCAGCAGCCGAACAGGGGCGAACACTGAAGCTTTCTTT	CASSRTGANTEAFF
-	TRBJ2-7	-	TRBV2	TGTGCCAGCAGTGAGTTACAGCAATCCTACGAGCAGTACTTC	CASSELQQSYEQYF
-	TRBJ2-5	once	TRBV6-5	TGTGCCAGCCAGTACGAGGGAACGGAGACCCAGTACTTC	CASQYEGTETQYF
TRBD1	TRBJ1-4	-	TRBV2	TGTGCCGGTACAGGGGCCGGGGGACTGTTTTTT	CAGTGAGGLFF
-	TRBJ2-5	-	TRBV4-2	TGTGCCAGCAGCCAGATTGCTCGCCGCGGGCCTTACCAAGAGACCCAGTACTTC	CASSQIARRGPYQETQYF
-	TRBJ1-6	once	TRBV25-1	TGTGCCAGCAGTGAATCAGGGGTTGGTTCACCCCTCCACTTT	CASSESGVGSPLHF
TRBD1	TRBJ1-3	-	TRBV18	TGTGCCAGCTCACCACGGCCGACAGGGGACTCTGGAAACACCATATATTTT	CASSPRPTGDSGNTIYF
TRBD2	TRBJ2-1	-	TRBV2	TGTGCCAGCAGTCTTGAGCGGGAGAATGAGCAGTTCTTC	CASSLERENEQFF
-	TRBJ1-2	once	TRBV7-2	TGTGCCAGCAGCTTCAGGGGAGAGGGCTATGGCTACACCTTC	CASSFRGEGYGYTF
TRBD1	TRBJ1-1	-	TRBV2	TGTGCCAGCAGGGAAACCGGGACAGGGGCTGAAGCTTTCTTT	CASRETGTGAEAFF
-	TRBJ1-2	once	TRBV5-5	TGTGCCAGCAGCTTGATTATGGGGGCGCCGGGCTACACCTTC	CASSLIMGAPGYTF
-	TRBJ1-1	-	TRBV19	TGTGCCAGTAGTATAGGGGGCCGAGGCACTGAAGCTTTCTTT	CASSIGGRGTEAFF
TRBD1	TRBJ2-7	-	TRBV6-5	TGTGCCAGCAGACACAGGGGTAGCTCCTACGAGCAGTACTTC	CASRHRGSSYEQYF
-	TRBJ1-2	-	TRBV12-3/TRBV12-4	TGTGCCAGCAGCTCCCTGACAAGCTATGGCTACACCTTC	CASSSLTSYGYTF
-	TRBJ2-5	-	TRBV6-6	TGTGCCAGCAGGGAGGGATCTAAAGAGACCCAGTACTTC	CASREGSKETQYF
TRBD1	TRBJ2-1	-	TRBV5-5	TGTGCCAGCAGTATGTTGGGACAGCCCTACAATGAGCAGTTCTTC	CASSMLGQPYNEQFF
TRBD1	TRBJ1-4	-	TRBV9	TGTGCCAGCAGCGTAGGGGACAGGGGACCGCGTGAAAAACTGTTTTTT	CASSVGDRGPREKLFF
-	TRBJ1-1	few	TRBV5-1	TGCGCCAGCAGCTCGGACACCCAGAACACTGAAGCTTTCTTT	CASSSDTQNTEAFF
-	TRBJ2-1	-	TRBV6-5	TGTGCCAGCGTTCGCAGTTCCTACAATGAGCAGTTCTTC	CASVRSSYNEQFF
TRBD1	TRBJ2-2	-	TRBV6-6	TGTGCCAGCAGTGCGGACAGGGGGAACACCGGGGAGCTGTTTTTT	CASSADRGNTGELFF
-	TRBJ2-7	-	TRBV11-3	TGTGCCAGCAGCCCGAGGGGGGGGGCTCTGGGCGAGCAGTACTTC	CASSPRGGALGEQYF
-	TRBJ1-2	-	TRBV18	TGTGCCAGCTCTTTGCAAAATGCGATCGGGGGGTATGGCTACACCTTC	CASSLQNAIGGYGYTF
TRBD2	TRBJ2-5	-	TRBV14	TGTGCCAGCAGCCAAGGAGTTCTAGCGGGTGGTGAGACCCAGTACTTC	CASSQGVLAGGETQYF
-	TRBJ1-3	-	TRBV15	TGTGCCACCAGCAGAGAGGCTTTTTCTGGAAACACCATATATTTT	CATSREAFSGNTIYF
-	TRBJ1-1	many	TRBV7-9	TGTGCCAGCAGCACGTGGGAGGCTAACACTGAAGCTTTCTTT	CASSTWEANTEAFF
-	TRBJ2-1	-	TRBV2	TGTGCCAGCAGTGAAGGAAGGGGGAGCTCCTACAATGAGCAGTTCTTC	CASSEGRGSSYNEQFF
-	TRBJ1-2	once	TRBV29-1	TGCAGCGTTGGGATCCTACGCCGACAGGTCGGCTATGGCTACACCTTC	CSVGILRRQVGYGYTF
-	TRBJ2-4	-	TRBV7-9	TGTGCCAGCAGCTTACAAGAGGGGGTGCTGTACTTC	CASSLQEGVLYF
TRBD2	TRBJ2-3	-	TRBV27	TGTGCCAGCAGAGCCGGGACTAGCAGGCCAGATACGCAGTATTTT	CASRAGTSRPDTQYF
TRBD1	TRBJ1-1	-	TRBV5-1	TGCGCCAGCAGGACAGGGGCCGATGGCACTGAAGCTTTCTTT	CASRTGADGTEAFF
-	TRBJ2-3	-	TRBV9	TGTGCCAGCAGCGCGTTACAGGGTTGGGATACGCAGTATTTT	CASSALQGWDTQYF
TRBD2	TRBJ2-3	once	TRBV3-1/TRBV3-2	TGTGCCAGCAGCCAAAAAGCGGGGGGCCTCACAGATACGCAGTATTTT	CASSQKAGGLTDTQYF
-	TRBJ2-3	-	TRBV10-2	TGCGCCAGCGGGGGGATGAGCACAGATACGCAGTATTTT	CASGGMSTDTQYF
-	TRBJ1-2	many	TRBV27	TGTGCCAGCAGTTTGTGGAGGGAGGGAAGCGGCTACACCTTC	CASSLWREGSGYTF
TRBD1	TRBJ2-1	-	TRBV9	TGTGCCAGCACCAGGACAGGGTCCAATGAGCAGTTCTTC	CASTRTGSNEQFF
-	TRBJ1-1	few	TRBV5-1	TGCGCCAGCAGCTTGGAGACGAGCGGTTTAACTGAAGCTTTCTTT	CASSLETSGLTEAFF
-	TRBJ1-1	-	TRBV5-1	TGCGCCAGCAGCCCAGACGGAGGAGTGTCGACTGAAGCTTTCTTT	CASSPDGGVSTEAFF